The 15 T cell receptor beta chains reported below all come from one sample, sequenced in a study of chemoradiotherapy in HPV16-positive cancers. The protocol was immunoSEQ multiplex PCR, while the TCRdb copy is restricted to in-frame clones and leaves out a portion. The sample shows around 13,000 clones, roughly 70% of them seen only once. The sample was taken from a patient who underwent chemoradiotherapy. These receptor sequences come from a human donor with HPV-associated anogenital cancer.

This clone was seen only a few times. This rearrangement joins TRBV5-1 to TRBJ2-5; 9 bases align to TRBD1. CDR1 is SGHRS and CDR2 is YFSETQ in the germline V gene. This CDR3 region has 14 residues. V shed 4 bases and J 7 bases; nucleotides not matched to a gene: 8. The chain's CDR3 is CASSTLGQGRTQYF. CDR3 DNA sequence: TGCGCCAGCAGCACTCTTGGACAGGGGCGGACCCAGTACTTC.

This clone was seen a few times. V usage is TRBV7-9 and J usage is TRBJ1-4, with D perhaps TRBD1 (5 bases). Trimming took 8 bases from V and 7 from J, leaving 17 bases between them. The CDR3 runs 14 residues. The germline V gene has CDR1 SEHNR and CDR2 FQNEAQ (reference sequence). The CDR3 is CASASGPYSEKLFF. DNA for the CDR3: TGTGCCAGCGCCTCAGGGCCATATTCTGAAAAACTGTTTTTT.

The CDR3 reads CASRQTGTVYEQYF. The CDR3 coding sequence is TGTGCCAGCAGACAAACCGGGACAGTTTACGAGCAGTACTTC. The rearrangement joins TRBV6-5 to TRBJ2-7; 7 bases are shared with TRBD1. Germline V gives CDR1 MNHEY, CDR2 SVGAGI. The CDR3 spans 14 residues. Trimming took 6 bases from V and 4 from J; bases not matched to a gene: 9.

This clone appeared a single time. The chain recombines TRBV6-1 with TRBJ2-1, with D possibly being TRBD1 (6 bases). Per the germline V gene, CDR1 is MNHNS and CDR2 is SASEGT. This CDR3 region has 13 residues. V was cut by 6 bases and J by 3 bases, with 9 bases left in between. CDR3 loop: CASRGQIYNEQFF. The CDR3 bases are TGTGCCAGCAGAGGACAGATCTACAATGAGCAGTTCTTC.

The rearrangement uses TRBV4-3 and TRBJ2-1; 9 nucleotides line up with TRBD2. J lost 3 bases, V lost 0 bases, and 3 bases had no gene match. The CDR3 runs to 16 residues. Looked up from germline, CDR1 is LGHNA and CDR2 is YSLEER. The CDR3 here is CASSQEGSGSYNEQFF. The CDR3 region has the DNA TGCGCCAGCAGCCAAGAAGGTAGCGGGAGCTACAATGAGCAGTTCTTC.

The chain employs TRBV14 and TRBJ2-2, with 7 nucleotides matching TRBD1. Germline V gene data show CDR1 as SGHDN and CDR2 as FVKESK. With 0 bases clipped from V and 3 bases from J, the junction kept 4 bases outside the gene matches. The CDR3 runs to 16 residues. The CDR3 spells CASSQDLGTDTGELFF. The CDR3 nucleotides are TGTGCCAGCAGCCAAGATCTGGGGACAGACACCGGGGAGCTGTTTTTT.

V is TRBV10-3 and J is TRBJ1-4; D is undetermined. With 0 bases removed from V and 7 bases from J, the gap between germline ends came to 6 bases. Per the germline V gene, CDR1 is ENHRY and CDR2 is SYGVKD. CDR3 size: 13 residues. The CDR3 bases are TGTGCCATCAGTGAGTCCGGAGGTGAAAAACTGTTTTTT. It codes for CAISESGGEKLFF.

This rearrangement joins TRBV5-1 to TRBJ2-3; D ambiguous. CDR1 and CDR2 (germline): SGHRS, YFSETQ. CDR3 size: 13 residues. The V gene lost 0 bases and the J gene lost 4 bases, with 6 bases spanning the gap. The CDR3 DNA follows: TGCGCCAGCAGCTTGGGATTCTCAGATACGCAGTATTTT. Protein: CASSLGFSDTQYF.

The J gene is TRBJ2-6, the V gene TRBV9; no clear D gene. Germline assignment: CDR1 SGDLS and CDR2 YYNGEE. With 3 bases removed from V and 0 bases from J, the gap between germline ends came to 19 bases. The CDR3 has 19 amino acids. The CDR3 nucleotides read TGTGCCAGCAGCGCACCCAACTCCAGGAGTCACTCTGGGGCCAACGTCCTGACTTTC. Translating gives CASSAPNSRSHSGANVLTF.

CDR3 region: CASSLDGRGTEAFF. The CDR3 DNA follows: TGCGCCAGCAGCTTGGACGGTCGGGGCACTGAAGCTTTCTTT. The chain carries TRBV5-1 and TRBJ1-1, with unresolved D. This CDR3 contains 14 residues. V was cut by 0 bases and J by 4 bases, with 10 bases left in between. Germline V gives CDR1 SGHRS, CDR2 YFSETQ.

V gene TRBV23-1 combines with J gene TRBJ2-3, with TRBD2 matching over 10 bases. TRBV23-1 is placed among ORFs of uncertain function. The junction had 8 bases not matched to a gene; V was cut back by 3 bases and J by 5 bases. This CDR3 comprises 16 residues. The DNA for the CDR3 is TGCGCCAGCAGTCACCAGGAGTCTAGCGGGAGAGATACGCAGTATTTT. Translating it yields CASSHQESSGRDTQYF.

The chain joins TRBV18 to TRBJ2-4; 10 nucleotides agree with TRBD1. The V gene's germline CDR1 is KGHSH and CDR2 LQKENI. J lost 8 bases, V lost 3 bases, and 10 bases had no gene match. The CDR3 consists of 16 residues. The CDR3 coding sequence is TGTGCCAGCTCACCGTCCGGGACAGGGGCAATAGACATTCAGTACTTC. Translated, it gives CASSPSGTGAIDIQYF.

This chain uses TRBV6-1 with TRBJ1-1, with 7 bases aligning to TRBD1. V lost 9 bases, J lost 1 base, and 5 bases stayed unmatched. The CDR3 totals 13 residues. Germline V gene data show CDR1 as MNHNS and CDR2 as SASEGT. CDR3 DNA: TGTGCCAGTCCGAGACAGGGGAACACTGAAGCTTTCTTT. Translated: CASPRQGNTEAFF.

V and J are TRBV30 and TRBJ1-1; D remains unclear. Germline lookup yields CDR1 GTSNPN and CDR2 SVGIG (reference sequence). Trimming removed 1 base at V and 4 bases at J, with 13 bases between. This CDR3 is built from 14 residues. CDR3 nucleotides: TGTGCCTGGAGTGAGGGAACGGTGGGCACTGAAGCTTTCTTT. This sequence encodes CAWSEGTVGTEAFF.

This chain uses TRBV28 with TRBJ1-2, with TRBD1 matching over 12 bases. This CDR3 has 15 amino acids. Germline values: CDR1 MDHEN, CDR2 SYDVKM. V was clipped by 7 bases and J by 6 bases; unmatched bases: 9. In nucleotides, the CDR3 is TGTGCCAGCAACCTCTCGGGACAGGGGGCAGATGGCTACACCTTC. This gives the protein CASNLSGQGADGYTF.